This TCR beta chain was recorded in a study of Graves' ophthalmopathy and Graves' hyperthyroidism. It was on clinical symptoms, serum thyroxine, TRAb, thyroid ultrasound and orbital computed tomography that diagnosis relied. Notes on the study in general: Blood also held most thyroid clonotypes expanded above 0.001 frequency.

At least ten counts were recorded for this clonotype. Its antigen is as yet unknown. The study amplified TCR beta CDR3 regions using RNA transcripts. An initial RT-PCR round employing HTBI primers preceded a second-round multiplex PCR. Via MiXCR, TCRdb re-called the multiplex PCR reads, giving one row per CDR3 protein. Of about 590,000 distinct CDR3 sequences in the sample, approximately 35% were seen once. The germline V and J ends were trimmed by 0 bases and 3 bases, with 3 bases remaining between them. Germline V gives CDR1 DFQATT, CDR2 SNEGSKA (reference sequence). The length of the CDR3 is 12 residues.

The sequencing input was peripheral blood or thyroid tissue (not recorded which). This chain joins TRBV20-1 and TRBJ1-5; D unresolved. The receptor was derived from an adult man with Graves' hyperthyroidism. The CDR3 region is CSARDNNQPQHF. The CDR3 DNA reads TGCAGTGCTAGAGATAACAATCAGCCCCAGCATTTT.